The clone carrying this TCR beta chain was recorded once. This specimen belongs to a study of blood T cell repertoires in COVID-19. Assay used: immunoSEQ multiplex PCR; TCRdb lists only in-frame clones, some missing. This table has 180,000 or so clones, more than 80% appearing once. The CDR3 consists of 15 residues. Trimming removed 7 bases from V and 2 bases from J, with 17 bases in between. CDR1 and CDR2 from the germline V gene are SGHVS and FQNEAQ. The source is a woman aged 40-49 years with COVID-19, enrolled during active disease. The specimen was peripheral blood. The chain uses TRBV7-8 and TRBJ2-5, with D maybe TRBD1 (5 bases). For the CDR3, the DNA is TGTGCCAGCAAACCAAGGGGCTTGGGACAAGAGACCCAGTACTTC. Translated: CASKPRGLGQETQYF.